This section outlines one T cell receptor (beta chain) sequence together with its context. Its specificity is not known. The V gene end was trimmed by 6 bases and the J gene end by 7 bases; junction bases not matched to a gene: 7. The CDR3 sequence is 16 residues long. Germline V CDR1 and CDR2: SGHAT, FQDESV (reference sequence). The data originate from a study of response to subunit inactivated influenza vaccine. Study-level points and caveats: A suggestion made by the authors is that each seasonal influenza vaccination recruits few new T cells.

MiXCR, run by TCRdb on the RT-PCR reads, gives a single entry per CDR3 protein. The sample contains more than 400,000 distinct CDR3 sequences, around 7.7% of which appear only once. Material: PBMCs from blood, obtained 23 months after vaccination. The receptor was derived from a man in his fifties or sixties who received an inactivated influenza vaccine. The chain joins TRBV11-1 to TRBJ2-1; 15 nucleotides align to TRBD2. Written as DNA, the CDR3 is TGTGCCAGCAGTTACGGAGGGACTAGCGGGAGGAATGAGCAGTTCTTC. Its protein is CASSYGGTSGRNEQFF.